A single sample gave rise to the 15 T cell receptor beta chains below, sequenced in a study of blood T cell repertoires in COVID-19. Produced via immunoSEQ multiplex PCR; TCRdb's table is partial and in-frame only. The table records 190,000 or so clones, around 90% of them present only once. Source material: peripheral blood. These receptors came from a middle-aged man with acute or convalescent COVID-19.

The chain has TRBV6-5 and TRBJ1-2, with no clear D. Germline values: CDR1 MNHEY, CDR2 SVGAGI. The ends were cut back, 11 bases at V and 2 bases at J, with 18 bases in the middle. This CDR3 spans 14 amino acids. The CDR3 DNA follows: TGTGCCTCTCAACCGGGGAGTTGGAACTATGGCTACACCTTC. It is translated as CASQPGSWNYGYTF.

The V gene is TRBV7-6, the J gene TRBJ2-6; 8 bases line up with TRBD1. J gave up 0 bases and V 7 bases, and 8 bases lay outside the gene matches. The CDR3 totals 17 residues. In germline, CDR1 is SGHVS, CDR2 FNYEAQ. Here the CDR3 DNA reads TGTGCCAGCACTTCCGGGACAGGTTTCTCTGGGGCCAACGTCCTGACTTTC. Translating it yields CASTSGTGFSGANVLTF.

This chain connects TRBV5-1 to TRBJ2-2; maybe TRBD1 (5 bases). With 4 bases removed from V and 6 bases from J, the gap between germline ends came to 16 bases. Germline-derived CDR1 and CDR2 are SGHRS and YFSETQ. The CDR3 runs 15 residues. The CDR3 sequence is CASSLDSPNSGELFF. CDR3 coding DNA: TGCGCCAGCAGCCTAGACAGCCCAAATTCCGGGGAGCTGTTTTTT.

The chain is built from TRBV11-2 and TRBJ1-2; possible D gene TRBD1, 5 bases. With 4 bases removed from V and 7 bases from J, the gap between germline ends came to 7 bases. Germline-derived CDR1 and CDR2 are SGHAT and FQNNGV. The CDR3 totals 11 residues. The CDR3 protein is CASSSGGGYTF. The CDR3 DNA reads TGTGCCAGCAGCTCGGGGGGTGGCTACACCTTC.

The V gene is TRBV4-1, the J gene TRBJ1-6; 7 nucleotides line up with TRBD1. The CDR3 extends over 14 amino acids. Germline V gene sequence: CDR1 MGHRA, CDR2 YSYEKL. J lost 8 bases, V lost 2 bases, and 3 bases had no gene match. The CDR3 here is CASSQQGEDSPLHF. In DNA, the CDR3 is TGCGCCAGCAGCCAACAGGGGGAGGATTCACCCCTCCACTTT.

The V gene is TRBV10-3, the J gene TRBJ2-2; TRBD1 aligns across 9 bases. V was clipped by 5 bases and J by 4 bases; unmatched bases: 5. This CDR3 comprises 15 residues. CDR1 and CDR2 (germline): ENHRY, SYGVKD. As DNA, the CDR3 is TGTGCCATCAGTCCCGGGACAGGGTCCACCGGGGAGCTGTTTTTT. Its protein product is CAISPGTGSTGELFF.

The rearrangement uses TRBV10-3 and TRBJ2-7; 10 bases line up with TRBD1. The junction had 6 bases not matched to a gene; V was cut back by 6 bases and J by 4 bases. This CDR3 is built from 14 residues. The germline CDR1 and CDR2 sequences are ENHRY and SYGVKD. Here the CDR3 DNA reads TGTGCCATCAGAGAGGACAGGGGGGCGTACGAGCAGTACTTC. Translated: CAIREDRGAYEQYF.

The CDR3 sequence is CASRGVGDRINYGYTF. The CDR3 DNA reads TGTGCCAGCAGGGGGGTCGGGGACAGAATTAACTATGGCTACACCTTC. The chain employs TRBV2 and TRBJ1-2; 7 bases match TRBD1. There are 16 residues in the CDR3. J lost 1 base, V lost 6 bases, and 11 bases had no gene match. Germline V lookup: CDR1 SNHLY, CDR2 FYNNEI.

The rearrangement uses TRBV27 and TRBJ2-3; the match to TRBD2 covers 10 bases. V shed 4 bases and J 0 bases; nucleotides not matched to a gene: 7. Germline V lookup: CDR1 MNHEY, CDR2 SMNVEV (reference sequence). The CDR3 length is 17 residues. CDR3 sequence (DNA): TGTGCCAGCAGTTGGGCTAGCGGGGGCTTCAGCACAGATACGCAGTATTTT. Translated: CASSWASGGFSTDTQYF.

The V gene is TRBV2, the J gene TRBJ1-1, with D uncertain. Germline CDR1 SNHLY, CDR2 FYNNEI. V was trimmed by 4 bases and J by 4 bases, leaving 16 bases between them. The CDR3 totals 15 residues. This chain's CDR3 is CASSGQRGSGTEAFF. Written as DNA, the CDR3 is TGTGCCAGCAGTGGCCAACGGGGAAGTGGCACTGAAGCTTTCTTT.

This chain links TRBV15 with TRBJ1-5, with D uncertain. V gave up 6 bases and J gave up 1 base, with 7 bases separating them. This CDR3 is 13 amino acids long. From germline, CDR1 is LNHNV and CDR2 YYDKDF (reference sequence). CDR3 coding DNA: TGTGCCACCAGTCGCGGGAGCAATCAGCCCCAGCATTTT. Translating gives CATSRGSNQPQHF. The full variable domain, with the rest looked up from reference TRBV15 and TRBJ1-5, is DAMVIQNPRYQVTQFGKPVTLSCSQTLNHNVMYWYQQKSSQAPKLLFHYYDKDFNNEADTPDNFQSRRPNTSFCFLDIRSPGLGDTAMYLCATSRGSNQPQHFGDGTRLSIL.

This chain joins TRBV24-1 and TRBJ2-5; 11 bases line up with TRBD2. The junction had 10 bases not matched to a gene; V was cut back by 4 bases and J by 4 bases. The CDR3 consists of 17 residues. Germline V gives CDR1 KGHDR, CDR2 SFDVKD. The CDR3 is CATSDPFSGGVGETQYF. The CDR3 nucleotides are TGTGCCACCAGTGACCCGTTTAGCGGGGGGGTTGGAGAGACCCAGTACTTC.

J is TRBJ1-1 and V is TRBV5-1; D uncertain. The CDR3 covers 15 residues. The germline V gene encodes CDR1 SGHRS and CDR2 YFSETQ. The germline V and J ends were trimmed by 1 base and 1 base, with 11 bases remaining between them. The CDR3 sequence is CASSLTLRGNTEAFF. The CDR3 nucleotides read TGCGCCAGCAGCTTGACGCTCCGAGGGAACACTGAAGCTTTCTTT. The full variable domain, with the rest looked up from reference TRBV5-1 and TRBJ1-1, is KAGVTQTPRYLIKTRGQQVTLSCSPISGHRSVSWYQQTPGQGLQFLFEYFSETQRNKGNFPGRFSGRQFSNSRSEMNVSTLELGDSALYLCASSLTLRGNTEAFFGQGTRLTVV.

V gene TRBV5-5 combines with J gene TRBJ1-3; 7 bases line up with TRBD1. V lost 2 bases to trimming and J lost 4 bases; unmatched junction nucleotides: 9. The CDR3 runs to 16 residues. Germline V gene data show CDR1 as SGHKS and CDR2 as YYEKEE (reference sequence). The CDR3 bases are TGTGCCAGCAGCTTCGGACAGGTTGGGAGGGGAAACACCATATATTTT. It yields the protein CASSFGQVGRGNTIYF.

The V and J genes are TRBV5-1 and TRBJ2-7; a possible D gene is TRBD1 (5 bases). This CDR3 region has 14 residues. V lost 0 bases and J 5 bases, leaving 12 bases between the germline ends. Germline values: CDR1 SGHRS, CDR2 YFSETQ. The CDR3 nucleotides are TGCGCCAGCAGCTTGGAGGGGCAGAGCAACGAGCAGTACTTC. Translation gives CASSLEGQSNEQYF.